This TCR beta chain is drawn from a study of blood T cell repertoires in COVID-19. CDR1 is MNHEY and CDR2 is SVGAGI in the germline V gene. V was clipped by 5 bases and J by 9 bases; unmatched bases: 7. The length of the CDR3 is 15 residues. This table comes from immunoSEQ multiplex PCR, and its TCRdb copy is limited to in-frame clones, with some not included. The profile shows 150,000 to 200,000 clones, roughly 84% of them singletons. This rearrangement joins TRBV6-5 to TRBJ1-6; 10 positions agree with TRBD1. The receptor comes from a woman aged 30 to 39 who had been exposed to COVID-19. The material sequenced was PBMCs or T cells enriched from blood (not recorded which). In DNA form, the CDR3 reads TGTGCCAGCAGTCGTGGACAGGGGGATGGTTCACCCCTCCACTTT. It codes for CASSRGQGDGSPLHF.